One T cell receptor beta chain is described in this entry. The data were taken from a study of OX40 agonist ivuxolimab in advanced cancers. The CDR3 is 14 amino acids. The V end lost 1 base, the J end lost 2 bases, and 9 bases lay between the germline ends. The V gene's germline CDR1 is GTSNPN and CDR2 SVGIG (reference sequence). Repertoires were generated with immunoSEQ multiplex PCR, while TCRdb's copy carries only in-frame clones and drops some. The profile shows some 64,000 clones, around 85% of them singletons. The chain recombines TRBV30 with TRBJ1-5; a weak D match, TRBD1 (5 bases). Sequences were derived from CD4+ or CD8+ T cells sorted from blood, sampled in a trial of the OX40 agonist ivuxolimab. This receptor was obtained from an adult with an advanced solid tumor such as melanoma, head and neck, liver or kidney cancer. The CDR3 DNA is TGTGCCTGGAGTGATGGGGCGGGCAATCAGCCCCAGCATTTT. As protein: CAWSDGAGNQPQHF. Drawing the rest from reference TRBV30 and TRBJ1-5, the complete variable domain is SQTIHQWPATLVQPVGSPLSLECTVEGTSNPNLYWYRQAAGRGLQLLFYSVGIGQISSEVPQNLSASRPQDRQFILSSKKLLLSDSGFYLCAWSDGAGNQPQHFGDGTRLSIL.